Sequencing of this T cell receptor (beta chain) was carried out in a study of identical twins. Study-wide results and limits: With beta out-of-frame sequences, excess sharing by twins was weaker.

TCRdb re-analysed the 5' RACE reads in MiXCR, keeping a single row per CDR3 protein. Among a few hundred thousand distinct CDR3 sequences listed, around 9.6% were seen once. All donors comprised healthy Caucasians. This clonotype was seen ten or more times. Its specificity is not known. V gave up 0 bases and J gave up 2 bases; unmatched junction bases: 4. Germline CDR1 and CDR2: LGHDT and YNNKEL (reference sequence). The CDR3 has 15 residues. The sample was also reused in another study, on yellow fever vaccine responses in identical twins. This second study notes: Reportedly, twins' vaccine T cell responses looked partly convergent and partly personalized.

Source material: PBMCs. The sequence came from a woman aged 18-30 years in good health. V usage is TRBV3-1 and J usage is TRBJ2-7; 7 bases align to TRBD1. DNA for the CDR3: TGTGCCAGCAGCCAAGATTGGGACAGAGCCTACGAGCAGTACTTC. This encodes CASSQDWDRAYEQYF.